The T cell receptor (beta chain) under discussion was sequenced for a study of T cell repertoires in cytomegalovirus infection. At the level of the study: Recently described HLA-C-restricted plus well-studied HLA-B-restricted CMV epitopes were used. Shared public TCR beta signatures pointed to both CMV infection and a matching HLA type.

Concerning this clonotype itself: As yet, its antigen is unknown.

Germline values: CDR1 SGHAT, CDR2 FQNNGV. Trimming shortened V by 5 bases and J by 4 bases, and 15 bases separated the two germline ends. This CDR3 spans 15 amino acids. Study observations and caveats: Cumulative frequency of public TCR beta families picked out carriers of CMV plus the relevant HLA.

TCRdb ran MiXCR on the reads and lists one entry per CDR3 protein. The top ten hold under 15% of the sample, which has about a million distinct CDR3 sequences, around 32% seen once. The chain has TRBV11-2 and TRBJ2-1, with a possible D match to TRBD2 (6 bases). The specimen was cultured CD8+ T cells from PBMCs, collected from culture after CMV antigen stimulation. The TCR was taken from a human donor in good health (CMV status not recorded). Some clones in this sample may be carry-over from other donors' samples. The CDR3 spells CASSLSGLNYNEQFF. The CDR3 DNA reads TGTGCCAGCAGCCTCTCCGGACTAAATTACAATGAGCAGTTCTTC.